This T cell receptor beta chain was sequenced for a study of blood T cell repertoires in COVID-19. Trimming left V 6 bases short and J 4 bases short, with 19 bases between. From germline, CDR1 is MDHEN and CDR2 SYDVKM. CDR3 size: 16 residues. Study processing details: Amplification of reference gene primers provided the estimated nucleated cell counts. TCRdb keeps only in-frame clones here, not all; method: immunoSEQ multiplex PCR. That table is the source of V, J and clone size, and D and trimming were worked out from the DNA. Of 100,000 to 150,000 clones in the sample, approximately 82% were seen once.

The sequencing sample was made of peripheral blood. This receptor was identified in a woman in her fifties or sixties with acute or convalescent COVID-19. The chain has TRBV28 and TRBJ1-3; a weak D match, TRBD1 (5 bases). The CDR3 loop is CASSQKYRPGGNTIYF. CDR3 sequence (DNA): TGTGCCAGCAGCCAAAAGTACAGGCCAGGGGGAAACACCATATATTTT.